This passage covers 30 T cell receptor beta chains from one sample sequenced in a study of human T cells and chemical hapten exposure. MiXCR, applied by TCRdb to the RACE reads, yields one record per CDR3 protein. The top ten hold around 4% of the sample, which has just over 80,000 distinct CDR3 sequences, approximately 12% seen once. As to time point: patch test 1, 2 weeks after DPC sensitization. Treatment denoted: therapeutic diphenylcyclopropenone sensitization with weekly scalp DPC. The specimen comprised whole blood, sampled in connection with sensitization to the hapten diphenylcyclopropenone (DPC). These receptors were collected from a woman between 45 and 60 years old with alopecia areata. Some clones in this sample may be carry-over from other donors' samples.

V usage is TRBV6-2 or TRBV6-3 and J usage is TRBJ1-2, with D possibly matching TRBD1 (5 bases). CDR1 is MNHEY, CDR2 SVGEGT, per germline. CDR3 length: 14 amino acids. Deletions cut 2 bases from V and 4 bases from J, with 11 bases between. The CDR3 region is CASSYADRGYGYTF. The CDR3 nucleotides read TGTGCCAGCAGTTACGCTGACAGAGGCTATGGCTACACCTTC.

A word on this clonotype: Since no conserved phenylalanine or tryptophan closes the CDR3, a read error is the likely cause. The chain is built from TRBV5-4 and TRBJ1-6; TRBD1 agrees at 7 bases. V shed 4 bases, J shed 8 bases, and the junction held 6 bases outside the gene matches. The CDR3 loop spans 14 amino acids. The germline gives CDR1 SGHNT, CDR2 YYREEE (reference sequence). CDR3 nucleotides: TGTGCCAGCAGCGGTGGAACAGGGGATTCACCCCTCCACTAT. It is translated as CASSGGTGDSPLHY.

This clonotype came up many times. This chain connects TRBV6-2 or TRBV6-3 to TRBJ1-1; D is uncertain. V was clipped by 2 bases and J by 4 bases, with 8 bases between them. CDR3 length equals 13 residues. In germline, CDR1 is MNHEY, CDR2 SVGEGT. CDR3 loop: CASSYGQTTEAFF. Here the CDR3 DNA reads TGTGCCAGCAGTTACGGCCAGACCACTGAAGCTTTCTTT.

This clonotype was seen ten or more times. The J gene is TRBJ2-2, the V gene TRBV7-9; 13 nucleotides align to TRBD2. This CDR3 is 18 amino acids long. The V segment lost 4 bases and the J segment 1 base; nucleotides outside the gene matches: 6. Germline CDR1 reads SEHNR; CDR2 reads FQNEAQ (reference sequence). CDR3 in DNA: TGTGCCAGCAGCTCACCCGGGACTAGCGGGGAGAACACCGGGGAGCTGTTTTTT. Encoded protein: CASSSPGTSGENTGELFF.

This clonotype was found many times. The V gene is TRBV19, the J gene TRBJ2-1; no clear D. Germline V gives CDR1 LNHDA, CDR2 SQIVND (reference sequence). V was shortened by 4 bases and J by 3 bases, with 13 bases between the two germline ends. The CDR3 has 15 amino acids. Here the CDR3 DNA reads TGTGCCAGTAGTAACACAACGCCCATCTACAATGAGCAGTTCTTC. As protein: CASSNTTPIYNEQFF.

This clonotype was counted a few times. The rearrangement uses TRBV29-1 and TRBJ1-5, with TRBD1 as a possible D gene (5 bases). V lost 6 bases, J lost 4 bases, and 10 bases lay in between. The germline CDR1 and CDR2 sequences are SQVTM and ANQGSEA. There are 12 residues in the CDR3. The CDR3 bases are TGCAGCGTGCAAACAGGAAATCAGCCCCAGCATTTT. Its translation is CSVQTGNQPQHF.

The chain carries TRBV7-2 and TRBJ2-1; possibly TRBD1 or TRBD2 for D (5 bases each). Germline lookup yields CDR1 SGHTA and CDR2 FQGNSA. The CDR3 runs 15 residues. Trimming stripped 4 bases from V and 1 base from J, with 11 bases between. CDR3 DNA sequence: TGTGCCAGCAGCTCTTTTGGGGGTTCCTACAATGAGCAGTTCTTC. Its protein is CASSSFGGSYNEQFF.

V usage is TRBV29-1 and J usage is TRBJ2-7; D could derive from TRBD1 or TRBD2 (5 bases each). V was trimmed by 7 bases and J by 2 bases, leaving 15 bases between them. Germline CDR1 is SQVTM and CDR2 is ANQGSEA. The length of the CDR3 is 13 residues. The CDR3 DNA reads as TGCAGCGCAGGGACGGTCCTTACCTACGAGCAGTACTTC. It encodes CSAGTVLTYEQYF.

This clonotype occurred many times. This chain links TRBV9 with TRBJ1-6; possibly TRBD1 for D (5 bases). The CDR3 runs to 15 residues. The V and J ends lost 4 bases and 1 base respectively, with 9 bases between them. Germline values: CDR1 SGDLS, CDR2 YYNGEE. The CDR3 DNA reads as TGTGCCAGCAGCAGAGAGGGGTCCTATAATTCACCCCTCCACTTT. As protein: CASSREGSYNSPLHF.

This clonotype was observed a handful of times. The chain employs TRBV3-1 and TRBJ2-1; TRBD2 is a possible D gene (6 bases). V lost 2 bases to trimming and J lost 9 bases, with 23 bases between them. CDR1 and CDR2 from the germline V gene are LGHDT and YNNKEL (reference sequence). The CDR3 spans 17 residues. CDR3 region: CASSQKGGGATSVEQFF. The CDR3 DNA reads TGTGCCAGCAGCCAAAAAGGAGGCGGGGCGACTTCCGTTGAGCAGTTCTTC.

Comments on this clonotype: Germline and junction disagree at one end, which may indicate a read error. The CDR3 spells CATSRDTGYSEQFF. The CDR3 DNA reads as TGTGCCACCAGCAGAGATACGGGCTACAGTGAGCAGTTCTTC. The chain uses TRBV15 and TRBJ2-1, with unresolved D. This CDR3 has 14 amino acids. CDR1 is LNHNV, CDR2 YYDKDF, per germline (reference sequence).

The chain couples TRBV7-2 to TRBJ1-6, with a possible D match to TRBD1 (5 bases). With 4 bases removed from V and 6 bases from J, the gap between germline ends came to 10 bases. This CDR3 region has 14 residues. Germline assignment: CDR1 SGHTA and CDR2 FQGNSA. The CDR3 nucleotides are TGTGCCAGCAGCTCTCAGGGCGGTAATTCACCCCTCCACTTT. Its translation is CASSSQGGNSPLHF.

This clonotype has more than one count but fewer than ten. The CDR3 loop reads CASSSRDAYEQYF. The CDR3 nucleotides read TGTGCCAGCTCATCCCGGGACGCCTACGAGCAGTACTTC. The chain couples TRBV18 to TRBJ2-7; D could derive from TRBD1 or TRBD2 (5 bases each). V was cut by 5 bases and J by 2 bases, with 10 bases left in between. CDR1 and CDR2 (germline): KGHSH, LQKENI. The CDR3 sequence is 13 residues long. Using reference TRBV18 and TRBJ2-7 for the parts outside the CDR3, the full variable domain is NAGVMQNPRHLVRRRGQEARLRCSPMKGHSHVYWYRQLPEEGLKFMVYLQKENIIDESGMPKERFSAEFPKEGPSILRIQQVVRGDSAAYFCASSSRDAYEQYFGPGTRLTVT.

This clonotype has ten or more counts. This rearrangement joins TRBV7-9 to TRBJ2-7; TRBD1 agrees at 10 bases. Germline CDR1 SEHNR, CDR2 FQNEAQ (reference sequence). V was pared by 3 bases and J by 6 bases, with 5 bases of the junction left unmatched. CDR3 length: 14 amino acids. The chain's CDR3 is CASSFPGQGPEQYF. The CDR3 nucleotides read TGTGCCAGCAGCTTTCCGGGACAGGGGCCCGAGCAGTACTTC.

This clonotype was seen at least ten times. The CDR3 region has the DNA TGTGCCAGCAGCTTTATAGCTGCTGGGAGGAATGAGCAGTTCTTC. This translates into CASSFIAAGRNEQFF. The chain links TRBV7-2 to TRBJ2-1; possibly TRBD2 for D (6 bases). Trimming removed 3 bases at V and 7 bases at J, with 16 bases between. CDR3 length equals 15 residues. Per germline, CDR1 SGHTA and CDR2 FQGNSA.

This clonotype was detected many times. V gene TRBV9 combines with J gene TRBJ1-3; no firm D call. Germline CDR1 reads SGDLS; CDR2 reads YYNGEE. CDR3 size: 14 residues. V was clipped by 0 bases and J by 0 bases, with 4 bases between them. CDR3 DNA: TGTGCCAGCAGCGTAGGGAGCTCTGGAAACACCATATATTTT. Translating gives CASSVGSSGNTIYF.

The chain couples TRBV29-1 to TRBJ2-3, with TRBD2 matching over 10 bases. The CDR3 is 15 residues long. Germline CDR1 and CDR2: SQVTM and ANQGSEA. V gave up 3 bases and J gave up 2 bases; unmatched junction bases: 5. The CDR3 DNA is TGCAGCGTTGACTCTAGCGGGGGTCACACAGATACGCAGTATTTT. Protein: CSVDSSGGHTDTQYF.

The table lists this clonotype with many counts. J is TRBJ1-2 and V is TRBV28, with 8 bases that match TRBD1. The CDR3 length is 14 residues. Germline CDR1 is MDHEN and CDR2 is SYDVKM. Trimming removed 4 bases from V and 3 bases from J; junction bases left unmatched: 4. This chain's CDR3 is CASSSTGAYYGYTF. The CDR3 bases are TGTGCCAGCAGTTCGACAGGGGCATACTATGGCTACACCTTC.

The rearrangement joins TRBV6-6 to TRBJ2-2, with D possibly being TRBD2 (6 bases). The V end lost 7 bases, the J end lost 5 bases, and 14 bases lay between the germline ends. CDR3 length: 14 residues. Germline CDR1 and CDR2: MNHNY and SVGAGI (reference sequence). This CDR3 is CASMGRSLTGELFF. The CDR3 nucleotides read TGTGCCAGCATGGGGAGGTCTCTGACCGGGGAGCTGTTTTTT.

This clonotype was detected a few times. The rearrangement links TRBV12-3 or TRBV12-4 to TRBJ2-6; D is uncertain. V lost 1 base, J lost 4 bases, and 11 bases lay in between. The CDR3 sequence is 16 residues long. The CDR3 sequence is CASSLEHGLGANVLTF. The CDR3 DNA follows: TGTGCCAGCAGTTTAGAACATGGGCTAGGGGCCAACGTCCTGACTTTC.

The V and J genes are TRBV6-6 and TRBJ2-2; D may be TRBD1 or TRBD2 (5 bases each). Germline V lookup: CDR1 MNHNY, CDR2 SVGAGI (reference sequence). V lost 5 bases and J lost 5, with 15 bases in between. The CDR3 consists of 15 residues. CDR3 in DNA: TGTGCCAGCAGTCCATGGGACGGGTCGACCGGGGAGCTGTTTTTT. The encoded protein is CASSPWDGSTGELFF.

The chain uses TRBV28 and TRBJ1-5; possibly TRBD1 for D (6 bases). There are 15 residues in the CDR3. V was pared by 5 bases and J by 0 bases, with 11 bases between. Germline lookup yields CDR1 MDHEN and CDR2 SYDVKM. The CDR3 DNA sequence: TGTGCCAGCAGTCTAAGGACAGTTAGCAATCAGCCCCAGCATTTT. Encoded protein: CASSLRTVSNQPQHF.

This clonotype was detected ten times or more. The V and J genes are TRBV4-3 and TRBJ1-1; no clear D. V lost 0 bases to trimming and J lost 0 bases, with 14 bases between them. The germline CDR1 and CDR2 sequences are LGHNA and YSLEER. This CDR3 has 17 residues. CDR3 DNA sequence: TGCGCCAGCAGCCAAGATCACGCAGGCAGCATGAACACTGAAGCTTTCTTT. This gives the protein CASSQDHAGSMNTEAFF.

This clonotype was counted a few times. The chain employs TRBV6-2 or TRBV6-3 and TRBJ1-5; 7 nucleotides line up with TRBD1. The CDR3 is 18 residues long. The V and J ends lost 4 bases and 3 bases, in that order; junction bases with no gene match: 15. The germline V gene encodes CDR1 MNHEY and CDR2 SVGEGT. The CDR3 sequence: CASSFLGSAGGFNQPQHF. CDR3 in DNA: TGTGCCAGCAGTTTCTTAGGTTCGGCAGGGGGATTCAATCAGCCCCAGCATTTT.

The chain recombines TRBV6-1 with TRBJ2-2; D assignment may be TRBD1 or TRBD2 (6 bases each). CDR3 size: 15 residues. CDR1 and CDR2 (germline): MNHNS, SASEGT. Trimming removed 10 bases at V and 4 bases at J, with 19 bases between. For the CDR3, the DNA is TGTGCCATCCTCCGCGGGACACAAGCCACCGGGGAGCTGTTTTTT. Translation gives CAILRGTQATGELFF.

This clonotype has only a few counts. J is TRBJ2-7 and V is TRBV20-1, with TRBD1 matching 8 bases. The ends lost 5 bases at V and 5 bases at J; junction bases unmatched: 5. CDR1 DFQATT and CDR2 SNEGSKA come from the germline V gene (reference sequence). The CDR3 has 12 residues. The CDR3 DNA reads TGCAGTGCTTTCAGGGGGCTCCACGAGCAGTACTTC. Its protein is CSAFRGLHEQYF.

V and J are TRBV3-1 and TRBJ1-1; TRBD1 is a possible D gene (5 bases). The CDR3 has 15 residues. V gave up 0 bases and J gave up 5 bases, with 13 bases separating them. Germline V gene data show CDR1 as LGHDT and CDR2 as YNNKEL (reference sequence). The chain's CDR3 is CASSQDPQGGTEAFF. In DNA form, the CDR3 reads TGTGCCAGCAGCCAAGATCCCCAGGGAGGTACTGAAGCTTTCTTT.

Only a few counts were recorded for this clonotype. The chain is built from TRBV28 and TRBJ2-1; 10 bases line up with TRBD1. J lost 8 bases, V lost 5 bases, and 9 bases had no gene match. The CDR3 length is 15 residues. The V gene's germline CDR1 is MDHEN and CDR2 SYDVKM. CDR3 sequence (DNA): TGTGCCAGCAGTCAGCCGGGACAGGGGAAGGATGAGCAGTTCTTC. This codes for CASSQPGQGKDEQFF.

Notes on this clonotype: This may be a read error: a much more frequent sequence differs by one nucleotide. V is TRBV7-2 and J is TRBJ1-4; D gene unclear. Trimming shortened V by 0 bases and J by 3 bases, and 2 bases separated the two germline ends. This CDR3 contains 13 residues. Germline assignment: CDR1 SGHTA and CDR2 FQGNSA. For the CDR3, the DNA is TGTGCCAGCAGCTTAGCCTCTAATGAAAAACTGTTTTTT. Amino acids: CASSLASNEKLFF.

This clonotype turned up a few times. The J gene is TRBJ1-5, the V gene TRBV2; D might be TRBD1 (5 bases). Germline CDR1 SNHLY, CDR2 FYNNEI. This CDR3 has 14 amino acids. Trimming took 7 bases from V and 1 from J, leaving 11 bases between them. The CDR3 protein is CASKAGPSNQPQHF. For the CDR3, the DNA is TGTGCCAGCAAAGCAGGGCCAAGCAATCAGCCCCAGCATTTT. Full variable domain (missing parts from reference TRBV2 and TRBJ1-5): EPEVTQTPSHQVTQMGQEVILRCVPISNHLYFYWYRQILGQKVEFLVSFYNNEISEKSEIFDDQFSVERPDGSNFTLKIRSTKLEDSAMYFCASKAGPSNQPQHFGDGTRLSIL.